These T cell receptor beta chains were read from a single sample in a study of T cell changes during pregnancy in multiple sclerosis. Assay: immunoSEQ multiplex PCR; the TCRdb copy retains only in-frame clones and omits some. In the table there are nearly 20,000 clones, 86% of which are singletons. The input for sequencing was CD8+ T cells from peripheral blood mononuclear cells, taken in the third trimester of pregnancy. Receptor source: a female donor in good health, enrolled as a control in a pregnancy study. Both conserved end residues are part of each CDR3. D genes are given only for firm matches. The listing skips clone size in some rows; elsewhere it reads once, few, many or a size class.

.,TRBD1,TRBV19,TRBJ1-5,TGTGCCAGTAGCGAGGGGACAGGCAATCAGCCCCAGCATTTT,CASSEGTGNQPQHF
.,.,TRBV6-6,TRBJ1-1,TGTGCCAGCAGTTCGGGGAACACTGAAGCTTTCTTT,CASSSGNTEAFF
.,.,TRBV30,TRBJ1-3,TGTGCCTGGAGGGATTTACTATTCTCTGGAAACACCATATATTTT,CAWRDLLFSGNTIYF
.,TRBD2,TRBV7-2,TRBJ2-2,TGTGCCAGCAGCCTCCGGGGGGGGCGTAACACCGGGGAGCTGTTTTTT,CASSLRGGRNTGELFF
.,.,TRBV5-1,TRBJ1-2,TGCGCCAGCAGCCAAGGATCAGGTTCCTATGGCTACACCTTC,CASSQGSGSYGYTF
.,TRBD1,TRBV4-3,TRBJ1-2,TGCGCCAGCAGCCAAGAAGTAGACAGGGGTTATGGCTACACCTTC,CASSQEVDRGYGYTF
once,.,TRBV4-3,TRBJ1-3,TGCGCCAGCAGCCAGACTGGCCCGGGGGGAAACACCATATATTTT,CASSQTGPGGNTIYF
.,.,TRBV4-3,TRBJ1-3,TGCGCCAGCAGCCAAGATAAGGAGGGGAGGAACACCATATATTTT,CASSQDKEGRNTIYF
few,TRBD1,TRBV15,TRBJ1-2,TGTGCCACCAGCAGTGAGCCAGGGGGTACCTATGGCTACACCTTC,CATSSEPGGTYGYTF
.,TRBD1,TRBV14,TRBJ2-6,TGTGCCAGCAGCCGAGGGACAGAACTCTCTGGGGCCAACGTCCTGACTTTC,CASSRGTELSGANVLTF
.,TRBD1,TRBV7-7,TRBJ1-4,TGTGCTAGCAGCTTAGCGGAGGACAGGGGTGGAAAAACTGTTTTT,CASSLAEDRGGKTVF
once,.,TRBV27,TRBJ1-5,TGTGCCAGCAGGGGGGGAGGCAATCAGCCCCAGCATTTT,CASRGGGNQPQHF
.,.,TRBV5-6,TRBJ2-5,TGTGCCAGCAGCTTTGTAACAGGATTAGGGGAGACCCAGTACTTC,CASSFVTGLGETQYF
.,TRBD1,TRBV9,TRBJ1-2,TGTGCCAGCAGCCCGGGACAGGGGGCAGTTGGCTACACCTTC,CASSPGQGAVGYTF
.,TRBD2,TRBV5-8,TRBJ2-1,TGTGCCAGCAGCTGGGGGACTAGCGGGGGGATAGATGAGCAGTTCTTC,CASSWGTSGGIDEQFF
.,TRBD1,TRBV7-9,TRBJ1-5,TGTGCCAGCAGCCCGCCCGGCGGGACAGGGGGCAGGGGACAGCCCCAGCATTTT,CASSPPGGTGGRGQPQHF
once,.,TRBV7-9,TRBJ1-4,TGTGCCAGCAGCGACAGTGGGGGCAGGGGTGAAAAACTGTTTTTT,CASSDSGGRGEKLFF
once,.,TRBV30,TRBJ1-1,TGTGCCTGGAAGAGTGCAGGGTTTTATGAAGCTTTCTTT,CAWKSAGFYEAFF
.,.,TRBV27,TRBJ1-1,TGTGCCAGCAGTTTGGGGAGGGAAGCTTTCTTT,CASSLGREAFF
once,.,TRBV28,TRBJ1-5,TGTGCCAGCAGTGAGGGATTTGCCAATCAGCCCCAGCATTTT,CASSEGFANQPQHF
.,.,TRBV19,TRBJ2-2,TGTGCCAGTAGTATAGATCTGGACTGGTACACCGGGGAGCTGTTTTTT,CASSIDLDWYTGELFF
.,TRBD2,TRBV5-1,TRBJ2-1,TGCGCCAGCAGCTTGTGGCTAGCGGACTCCTACAATGAGCAGTTCTTC,CASSLWLADSYNEQFF
medium-sized,.,TRBV4-1,TRBJ2-3,TGCGCCAGCAGCCAAGCAGAACAGCCTCGGACAGATACGCAGTATTTT,CASSQAEQPRTDTQYF
.,.,TRBV23-1,TRBJ1-5,TGCGCCAGCAGTCAATCGGGGTCCAGGGGTAATCAGCCCCAGCATTTT,CASSQSGSRGNQPQHF
.,.,TRBV9,TRBJ1-3,TGTGCCAGCACCAGTAGCGGGACCGCTGGAAACACCATATATTTT,CASTSSGTAGNTIYF
.,.,TRBV9,TRBJ2-1,TGTGCCAGCAGCGTAGGGGGGGATGAGCAGTTCTTC,CASSVGGDEQFF
.,TRBD1,TRBV4-2,TRBJ2-2,TGTGCCAGCAGCCAAGAGAGAGCAGGGGGGAACACCGGGGAGCTGTTTTTT,CASSQERAGGNTGELFF
.,.,TRBV30,TRBJ2-1,TGTGCCTGGAATCCCCTGTCCAGCTCCTACAATGAGCAGTTCTTC,CAWNPLSSSYNEQFF
.,.,TRBV11-2,TRBJ2-1,TGTGCCAGCAGCTTAGGGACAGATCCCGGCAATGAGCAGTTCTTC,CASSLGTDPGNEQFF
.,TRBD1,TRBV6-5,TRBJ2-1,TGTGCCAGCAGTTACACAACAGGGGGTGAGCAGTTCTTC,CASSYTTGGEQFF
.,.,TRBV7-8,TRBJ1-2,TGTGCCAGCAGCTTCCGGGCGGGAGCCCAAGAGGGCTACACCTTC,CASSFRAGAQEGYTF
.,.,TRBV27,TRBJ1-1,TGTGCCAGCAGCCCCGGGAGGTCCACTGAAGCTTTCTTT,CASSPGRSTEAFF
.,.,TRBV7-9,TRBJ2-2,TGTGCCAGCAGCGTCCCGGGCACCGGGGAGCTGTTTTTT,CASSVPGTGELFF
.,.,TRBV6-4,TRBJ2-2,TGTGCCAGCAGTGAGGGGGCCTCGACCGGGGAGCTGTTTTTT,CASSEGASTGELFF
.,TRBD1,TRBV7-8,TRBJ1-6,TGTGCCAGCAGCTTTAAGGCCGGGACAGGGAATTCACCCCTCCACTTT,CASSFKAGTGNSPLHF
.,TRBD1,TRBV4-3,TRBJ1-1,TGCGCCAGCAGCCAAAGGACAGGGCTGAACACTGAAGCTTTCTTT,CASSQRTGLNTEAFF
.,TRBD1,TRBV5-8,TRBJ2-7,TGTGCCAGCGAATACCGCGGACAGGGGCCGACCTCCTACGAGCAGTACTTC,CASEYRGQGPTSYEQYF
.,.,TRBV5-6,TRBJ2-3,TGTGCCAGCAGCTTGGGCACAGGGTCCGGTACGCAGTATTTT,CASSLGTGSGTQYF
once,TRBD1,TRBV10-1,TRBJ2-2,TGCGCCAGCATTCTGACAGGGGGCGTCGGCGGGGAGCTGTTTTTT,CASILTGGVGGELFF
once,.,TRBV18,TRBJ2-1,TGTGCCAGCTCACCCACTAATGAGCAGTTCTTC,CASSPTNEQFF
.,TRBD1,TRBV4-2,TRBJ1-1,TGTGCCAGCAGCCAAGCGGCGACAGGGGGCACTGAAGCTTTCTTT,CASSQAATGGTEAFF
.,TRBD1,TRBV4-2,TRBJ1-2,TGTGCCAGCAGCCAAGATGAGGGGGCAGGACAGGGCTACACCTTC,CASSQDEGAGQGYTF
.,.,TRBV10-3,TRBJ1-2,TGTGCCATCAGTGAAAAGGGGCCCCACACCTTC,CAISEKGPHTF